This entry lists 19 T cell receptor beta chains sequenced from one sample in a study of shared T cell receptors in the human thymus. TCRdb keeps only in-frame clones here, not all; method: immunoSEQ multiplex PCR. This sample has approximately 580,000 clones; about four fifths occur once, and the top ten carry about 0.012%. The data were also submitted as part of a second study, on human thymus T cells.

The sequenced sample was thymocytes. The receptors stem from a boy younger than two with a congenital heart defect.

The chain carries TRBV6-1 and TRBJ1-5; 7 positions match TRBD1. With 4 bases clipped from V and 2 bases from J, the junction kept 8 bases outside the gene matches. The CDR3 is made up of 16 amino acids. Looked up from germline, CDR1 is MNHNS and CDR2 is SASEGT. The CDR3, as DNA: TGTGCCAGCAGTGCGTCGACAGGGTCGGGCAATCAGCCCCAGCATTTT. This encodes CASSASTGSGNQPQHF.

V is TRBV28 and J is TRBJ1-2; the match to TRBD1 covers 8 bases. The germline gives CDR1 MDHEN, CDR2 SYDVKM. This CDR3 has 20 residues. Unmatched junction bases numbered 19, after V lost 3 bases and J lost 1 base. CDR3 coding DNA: TGTGCCAGCAGTTTCCCCCCCGGCCTTACGGGACAGGATATTAACTATGGCTACACCTTC. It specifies CASSFPPGLTGQDINYGYTF.

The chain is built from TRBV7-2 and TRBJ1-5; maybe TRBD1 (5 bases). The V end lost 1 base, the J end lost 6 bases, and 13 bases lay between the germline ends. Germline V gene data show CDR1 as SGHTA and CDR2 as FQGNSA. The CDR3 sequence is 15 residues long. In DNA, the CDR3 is TGTGCCAGCAGCTTAGACAGTTCCGGGGGTCAGCCCCAGCATTTT. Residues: CASSLDSSGGQPQHF.

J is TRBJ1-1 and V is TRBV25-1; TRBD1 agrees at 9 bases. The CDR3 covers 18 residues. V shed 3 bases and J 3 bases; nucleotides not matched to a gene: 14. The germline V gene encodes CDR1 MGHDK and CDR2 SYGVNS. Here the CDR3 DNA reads TGTGCCAGCAGTGAGGGTACCGGGACAGGGCGTACGGACACTGAAGCTTTCTTT. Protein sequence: CASSEGTGTGRTDTEAFF.

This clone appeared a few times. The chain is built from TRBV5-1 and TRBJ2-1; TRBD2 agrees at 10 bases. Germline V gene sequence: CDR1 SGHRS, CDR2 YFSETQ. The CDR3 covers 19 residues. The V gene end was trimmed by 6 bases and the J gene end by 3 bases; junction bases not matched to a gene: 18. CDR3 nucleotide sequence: TGCGCCAGCACCACTAGCGGGACAGTATCCCCAACGCACTACAATGAGCAGTTCTTC. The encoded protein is CASTTSGTVSPTHYNEQFF. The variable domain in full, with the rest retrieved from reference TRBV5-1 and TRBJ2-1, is KAGVTQTPRYLIKTRGQQVTLSCSPISGHRSVSWYQQTPGQGLQFLFEYFSETQRNKGNFPGRFSGRQFSNSRSEMNVSTLELGDSALYLCASTTSGTVSPTHYNEQFFGPGTRLTVL.

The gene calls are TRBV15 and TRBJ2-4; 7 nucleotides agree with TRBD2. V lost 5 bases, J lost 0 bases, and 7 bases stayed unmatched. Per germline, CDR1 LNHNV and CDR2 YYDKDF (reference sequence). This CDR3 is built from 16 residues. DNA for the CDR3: TGTGCCACCAGCGTGACTAGCAGAATAGCCAAAAACATTCAGTACTTC. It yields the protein CATSVTSRIAKNIQYF.

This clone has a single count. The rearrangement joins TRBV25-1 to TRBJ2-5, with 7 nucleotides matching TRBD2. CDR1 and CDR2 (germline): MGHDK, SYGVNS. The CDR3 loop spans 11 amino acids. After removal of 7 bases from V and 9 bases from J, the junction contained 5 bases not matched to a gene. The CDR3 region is CASTLREAQYF. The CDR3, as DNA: TGTGCCAGCACCCTTCGGGAGGCCCAGTACTTC.

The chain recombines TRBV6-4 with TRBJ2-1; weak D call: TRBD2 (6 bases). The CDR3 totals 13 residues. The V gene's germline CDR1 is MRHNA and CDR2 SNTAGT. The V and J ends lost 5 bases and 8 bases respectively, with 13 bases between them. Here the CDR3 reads CASSPRSGDEQFF. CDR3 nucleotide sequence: TGTGCCAGCAGTCCCCGGTCGGGGGATGAGCAGTTCTTC.

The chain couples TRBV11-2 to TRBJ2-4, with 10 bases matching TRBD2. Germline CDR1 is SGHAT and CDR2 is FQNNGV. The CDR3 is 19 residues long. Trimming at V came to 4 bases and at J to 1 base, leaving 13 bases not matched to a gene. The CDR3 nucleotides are TGTGCCAGCAGCTCCCGGCCTAGCGGGAGACCGGTCGCCAAAAACATTCAGTACTTC. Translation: CASSSRPSGRPVAKNIQYF.

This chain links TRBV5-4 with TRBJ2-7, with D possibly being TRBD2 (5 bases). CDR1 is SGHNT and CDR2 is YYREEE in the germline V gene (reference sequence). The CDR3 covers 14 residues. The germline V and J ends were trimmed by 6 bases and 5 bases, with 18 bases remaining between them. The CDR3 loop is CASNRGSSIDEQYF. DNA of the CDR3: TGTGCCAGCAACCGAGGGTCGTCTATCGACGAGCAGTACTTC.

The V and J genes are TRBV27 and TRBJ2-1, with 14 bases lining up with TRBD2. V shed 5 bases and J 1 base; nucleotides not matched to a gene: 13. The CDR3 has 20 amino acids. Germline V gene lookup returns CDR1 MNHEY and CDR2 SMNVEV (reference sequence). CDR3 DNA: TGTGCCAGCAGTCAGCCGACTAGCGGGAGGGCCTGTGGGTCCTACAATGAGCAGTTCTTC. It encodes CASSQPTSGRACGSYNEQFF.

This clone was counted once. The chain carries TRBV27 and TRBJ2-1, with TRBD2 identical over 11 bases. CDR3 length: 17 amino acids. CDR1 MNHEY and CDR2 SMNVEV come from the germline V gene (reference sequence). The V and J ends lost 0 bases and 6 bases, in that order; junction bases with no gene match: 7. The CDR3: CASSLSRGLAASNEQFF. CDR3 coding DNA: TGTGCCAGCAGTTTATCACGGGGACTAGCGGCCAGCAATGAGCAGTTCTTC.

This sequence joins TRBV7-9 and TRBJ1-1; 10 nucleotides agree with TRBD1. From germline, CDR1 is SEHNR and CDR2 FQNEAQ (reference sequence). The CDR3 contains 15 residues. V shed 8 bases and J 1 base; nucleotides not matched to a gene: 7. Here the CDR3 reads CASAPTGGRNTEAFF. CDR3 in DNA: TGTGCCAGCGCCCCGACAGGGGGCCGGAACACTGAAGCTTTCTTT.

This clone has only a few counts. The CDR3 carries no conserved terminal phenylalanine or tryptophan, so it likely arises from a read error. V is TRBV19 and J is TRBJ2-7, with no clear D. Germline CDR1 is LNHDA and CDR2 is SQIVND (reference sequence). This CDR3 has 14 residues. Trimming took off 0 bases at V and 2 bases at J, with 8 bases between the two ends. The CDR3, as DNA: TGTGCCAGTAGTATAGATTGTGGGCCCTACGAGCAGTACCCC. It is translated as CASSIDCGPYEQYP.

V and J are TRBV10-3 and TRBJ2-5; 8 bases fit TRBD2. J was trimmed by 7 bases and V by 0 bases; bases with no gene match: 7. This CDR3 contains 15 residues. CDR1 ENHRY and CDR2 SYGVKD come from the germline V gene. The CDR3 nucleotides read TGTGCCATCAGTGAGTCGGCGGGAGGTCGGGGGACCCAGTACTTC. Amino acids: CAISESAGGRGTQYF.

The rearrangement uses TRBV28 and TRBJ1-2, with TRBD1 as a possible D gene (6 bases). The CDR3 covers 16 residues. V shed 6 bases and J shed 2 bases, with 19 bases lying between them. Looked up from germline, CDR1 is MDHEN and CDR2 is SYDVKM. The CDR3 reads CASRHILQGKNYGYTF. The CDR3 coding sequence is TGTGCCAGCAGACACATTCTGCAGGGGAAAAACTATGGCTACACCTTC.

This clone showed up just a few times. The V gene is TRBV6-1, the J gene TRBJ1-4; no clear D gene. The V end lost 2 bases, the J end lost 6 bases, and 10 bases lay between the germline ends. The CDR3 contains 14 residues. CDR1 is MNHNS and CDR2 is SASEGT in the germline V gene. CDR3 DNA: TGTGCCAGCAGTGAACCGGTGGAGGATGAAAAACTGTTTTTT. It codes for CASSEPVEDEKLFF.

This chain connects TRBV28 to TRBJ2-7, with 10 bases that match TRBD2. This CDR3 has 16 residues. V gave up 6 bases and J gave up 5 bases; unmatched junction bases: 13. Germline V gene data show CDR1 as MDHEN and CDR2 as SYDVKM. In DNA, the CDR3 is TGTGCCAGCAGCCATCTAGCGGGAGCCGCGGGGAACGAGCAGTACTTC. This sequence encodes CASSHLAGAAGNEQYF.

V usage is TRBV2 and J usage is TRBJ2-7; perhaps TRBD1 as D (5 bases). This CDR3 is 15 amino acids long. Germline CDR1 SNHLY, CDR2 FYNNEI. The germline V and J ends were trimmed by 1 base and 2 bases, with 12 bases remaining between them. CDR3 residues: CASSEGGRPTYEQYF. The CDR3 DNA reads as TGTGCCAGCAGTGAAGGGGGCAGGCCGACCTACGAGCAGTACTTC.